The 30 T cell receptor beta chains listed next were all sequenced from one sample in a study of cytomegalovirus exposure and HLA in healthy donors. PCR involved 60 Vbeta and 13 Jbeta primers. Repertoires were generated with immunoSEQ multiplex PCR, while TCRdb's copy carries only in-frame clones and drops some. The sample gives approximately 78,000 clones, about four fifths of which show up once; about 2.4% is in the top ten. Sequencing was performed on PBMCs. The source is a woman aged 45-65 years in good health and CMV-seronegative.

This chain links TRBV13 with TRBJ2-1; TRBD2 might be the D (5 bases). CDR3 length: 16 residues. The V end was cut by 7 bases, the J end by 4 bases, with 20 bases between. Germline assignment: CDR1 PRHDT and CDR2 FYEKMQ (reference sequence). CDR3 residues: CASTPKGAPNYNEQFF. CDR3 coding DNA: TGTGCCAGCACCCCCAAGGGAGCGCCGAATTACAATGAGCAGTTCTTC.

V and J are TRBV6-6 and TRBJ2-7; TRBD1 matches 8 bases. The V gene's germline CDR1 is MNHNY and CDR2 SVGAGI (reference sequence). The CDR3 has 15 residues. V lost 0 bases, J lost 4 bases, and 5 bases stayed unmatched. The chain's CDR3 is CASSYSTQGAYEQYF. DNA of the CDR3: TGTGCCAGCAGTTACTCGACCCAGGGGGCGTACGAGCAGTACTTC.

This chain links TRBV7-9 with TRBJ1-1, with a tentative D call TRBD1 (5 bases). Germline CDR1 is SEHNR and CDR2 is FQNEAQ (reference sequence). The V end lost 5 bases, the J end lost 6 bases, and 13 bases lay between the germline ends. This CDR3 is 13 amino acids long. The CDR3 loop reads CASSTWTTPEAFF. The CDR3 nucleotides are TGTGCCAGCAGCACCTGGACAACCCCTGAAGCTTTCTTT.

The chain is built from TRBV5-1 and TRBJ2-3; 11 nucleotides align to TRBD2. The CDR3 consists of 16 residues. The ends lost 4 bases at V and 4 bases at J; junction bases unmatched: 8. CDR1 SGHRS and CDR2 YFSETQ come from the germline V gene. The DNA of the CDR3 is TGCGCCAGCAGCGCCCCACTAGCGGGAGTAGCAGATACGCAGTATTTT. This translates into CASSAPLAGVADTQYF. The full variable domain, in which reference TRBV5-1 and TRBJ2-3 provide the parts outside the CDR3, is KAGVTQTPRYLIKTRGQQVTLSCSPISGHRSVSWYQQTPGQGLQFLFEYFSETQRNKGNFPGRFSGRQFSNSRSEMNVSTLELGDSALYLCASSAPLAGVADTQYFGPGTRLTVL.

About this clone: A junction boundary mismatches the germline segment, possibly from a read error. J is TRBJ1-1 and V is TRBV7-9; maybe TRBD1 (6 bases). The germline V gene encodes CDR1 SEHNR and CDR2 FQNEAQ (reference sequence). The CDR3 consists of 12 residues. DNA for the CDR3: TGTTCCAGCAGGAAGGAACAGGGTGTAGCTTTCTTT. It encodes CSSRKEQGVAFF.

This chain links TRBV15 with TRBJ1-1, with a possible D match to TRBD1 (5 bases). The germline V gene has CDR1 LNHNV and CDR2 YYDKDF (reference sequence). V dropped 0 bases and J dropped 3 bases, with 11 bases sitting between them. The CDR3 has 15 amino acids. The CDR3 loop reads CATSRDHGGDTEAFF. CDR3 nucleotides: TGTGCCACCAGCAGAGATCATGGAGGGGACACTGAAGCTTTCTTT.

This chain connects TRBV19 to TRBJ1-1; D is undetermined. The CDR3 is made up of 14 amino acids. CDR1 and CDR2 (germline): LNHDA, SQIVND (reference sequence). V was pared by 7 bases and J by 0 bases, with 12 bases between. CDR3 nucleotide sequence: TGTGCCAGTACCCACCTAGAGCTGAACACTGAAGCTTTCTTT. This translates into CASTHLELNTEAFF.

This sequence joins TRBV18 and TRBJ1-1; 12 nucleotides align to TRBD1. The germline gives CDR1 KGHSH, CDR2 LQKENI. The CDR3 is 18 amino acids. V shed 3 bases, J shed 3 bases, and the junction held 11 bases outside the gene matches. The CDR3, as DNA: TGTGCCAGCTCACCGATGGGACAGGGGGCGGAACGGGACACTGAAGCTTTCTTT. It specifies CASSPMGQGAERDTEAFF.

V usage is TRBV5-4 and J usage is TRBJ1-1; 7 nucleotides line up with TRBD1. This CDR3 is 13 amino acids long. J was trimmed by 5 bases and V by 6 bases; bases with no gene match: 7. Per germline, CDR1 SGHNT and CDR2 YYREEE (reference sequence). The CDR3 nucleotides are TGTGCCAGCACCGACAGGGTTTCGACTGAAGCTTTCTTT. Its protein product is CASTDRVSTEAFF. Full variable domain (rest looked up from reference TRBV5-4 and TRBJ1-1): ETGVTQSPTHLIKTRGQQVTLRCSSQSGHNTVSWYQQALGQGPQFIFQYYREEENGRGNFPPRFSGLQFPNYSSELNVNALELDDSALYLCASTDRVSTEAFFGQGTRLTVV.

This sequence joins TRBV30 and TRBJ2-4, with 9 bases identical to TRBD2. The ends lost 0 bases at V and 8 bases at J; junction bases unmatched: 5. Per germline, CDR1 GTSNPN and CDR2 SVGIG (reference sequence). The CDR3 sequence is 14 residues long. The CDR3 nucleotides are TGTGCCTGGAGTGTCGGTAGCGGGGGTTACATTCAGTACTTC. Translated: CAWSVGSGGYIQYF.

This clone was found once. The chain joins TRBV30 to TRBJ1-1; D is uncertain. Germline V gene data show CDR1 as GTSNPN and CDR2 as SVGIG (reference sequence). CDR3 length: 16 residues. The ends were cut back, 1 base at V and 1 base at J, with 16 bases in the middle. The CDR3 sequence is CAWSASVESRNTEAFF. The CDR3 nucleotides read TGTGCCTGGAGTGCCTCCGTGGAGTCCAGGAACACTGAAGCTTTCTTT.

There are a few counts of this clone. The chain employs TRBV2 and TRBJ1-5; possible D gene TRBD1, 5 bases. The CDR3 spans 13 residues. Germline V lookup: CDR1 SNHLY, CDR2 FYNNEI. The V and J ends lost 6 bases and 7 bases respectively, with 13 bases between them. CDR3 DNA sequence: TGTGCCAGCAGGGGACTCTCGGGGCAGCCCCAGCATTTT. Amino acids: CASRGLSGQPQHF. Full variable domain (outside the CDR3, taken from reference TRBV2 and TRBJ1-5): EPEVTQTPSHQVTQMGQEVILRCVPISNHLYFYWYRQILGQKVEFLVSFYNNEISEKSEIFDDQFSVERPDGSNFTLKIRSTKLEDSAMYFCASRGLSGQPQHFGDGTRLSIL.

Only one count was recorded for this clone. This chain connects TRBV9 to TRBJ2-5; perhaps TRBD2 as D (5 bases). The V gene's germline CDR1 is SGDLS and CDR2 YYNGEE. The CDR3 extends over 13 amino acids. Between the trimmed V and J ends, which lost 4 bases and 1 base, there was a span of 8 bases. CDR3 sequence: CASSPGIQETQYF. CDR3 sequence (DNA): TGTGCCAGCAGCCCCGGGATCCAAGAGACCCAGTACTTC.

V and J are TRBV2 and TRBJ2-1; the match to TRBD2 covers 9 bases. There are 17 residues in the CDR3. Germline CDR1 reads SNHLY; CDR2 reads FYNNEI. V dropped 5 bases and J dropped 0; count of bases not matched to a gene: 8. CDR3 amino acids: CASSTQDSGGSYNEQFF. The CDR3 DNA sequence: TGTGCCAGCAGTACCCAGGATAGCGGGGGCTCCTACAATGAGCAGTTCTTC.

The V gene is TRBV5-6, the J gene TRBJ2-2, with 10 bases that match TRBD1. Germline CDR1 is SGHDT and CDR2 is YYEEEE. This CDR3 region has 16 residues. Trimming removed 3 bases from V and 7 bases from J; junction bases left unmatched: 9. The CDR3 loop reads CASSYDRGRKGGELFF. CDR3 nucleotides: TGTGCCAGCAGCTACGACAGGGGGCGAAAGGGCGGGGAGCTGTTTTTT.

This chain links TRBV7-9 with TRBJ2-5, with 8 bases that match TRBD2. The CDR3 covers 14 residues. Germline-derived CDR1 and CDR2 are SEHNR and FQNEAQ (reference sequence). The V segment lost 1 base and the J segment 3 bases; nucleotides outside the gene matches: 1. CDR3 sequence (DNA): TGTGCCAGCAGCTTAGTACTAGCGGAAGAGACCCAGTACTTC. Its protein product is CASSLVLAEETQYF.

The V call is TRBV5-1, the J call TRBJ1-2, with 10 bases matching TRBD1. The CDR3 has 14 amino acids. V was pared by 4 bases and J by 4 bases, with 4 bases of the junction left unmatched. Germline values: CDR1 SGHRS, CDR2 YFSETQ. CDR3 sequence: CASSLDRGPYGYTF. As DNA, the CDR3 is TGCGCCAGCAGCCTCGACAGGGGGCCCTATGGCTACACCTTC.

The rearrangement joins TRBV10-3 to TRBJ1-1; unclear D gene. From germline, CDR1 is ENHRY and CDR2 SYGVKD. The CDR3 length is 13 residues. Trimming pared 6 bases from V and 3 bases from J, leaving 11 bases between. The CDR3 here is CAIRAQQDTEAFF. The CDR3 region has the DNA TGTGCCATCAGGGCACAGCAGGACACTGAAGCTTTCTTT.

This clone appeared a single time. This chain connects TRBV7-3 to TRBJ2-1; a weak D match, TRBD2 (6 bases). Germline CDR1 SGHTA, CDR2 FQGTGA. V was cut by 6 bases and J by 4 bases, with 16 bases left in between. The CDR3 runs to 15 residues. This CDR3 is CASSRSGEQYNEQFF. The CDR3 bases are TGTGCCAGCAGTCGTAGCGGAGAACAGTACAATGAGCAGTTCTTC.

V gene TRBV6-4 combines with J gene TRBJ2-1; maybe TRBD1 (5 bases). The germline CDR1 and CDR2 sequences are MRHNA and SNTAGT. This CDR3 has 16 amino acids. With 6 bases removed from V and 0 bases from J, the gap between germline ends came to 15 bases. The CDR3 coding sequence is TGTGCCAGCAGCCGAGACAGTATTAGCTCCTACAATGAGCAGTTCTTC. Protein product: CASSRDSISSYNEQFF.

Concerning this clone itself: Other DNA sequences from this sample encode an identical CDR3 as well. The chain recombines TRBV7-2 with TRBJ2-3, with 13 bases identical to TRBD2. The CDR3 spans 19 residues. Unmatched junction bases numbered 17, after V lost 6 bases and J lost 5 bases. Germline V CDR1 and CDR2: SGHTA, FQGNSA. The CDR3 here is CASRITIGLAGDSEDTQYF. The DNA for the CDR3 is TGTGCCAGCAGGATAACAATAGGACTAGCGGGGGATTCAGAAGATACGCAGTATTTT.

This chain links TRBV23-1 with TRBJ1-1, with 9 positions matching TRBD1. TRBV23-1 is reported as an ORF; its role is uncertain. The CDR3 sequence is 16 residues long. The trim removed 1 base at V and 2 bases at J, leaving 5 bases unmatched. CDR3 sequence: CASSQLWDRANTEAFF. The DNA for the CDR3 is TGCGCCAGCAGTCAATTATGGGACAGGGCAAACACTGAAGCTTTCTTT.

The V gene is TRBV30, the J gene TRBJ2-3, with 11 bases fitting TRBD2. The CDR3 is 16 amino acids. V dropped 2 bases and J dropped 6; count of bases not matched to a gene: 10. CDR1 and CDR2 (germline): GTSNPN, SVGIG (reference sequence). This chain's CDR3 is CAWSSPPGTSGDTQYF. Here the CDR3 DNA reads TGTGCCTGGAGTTCCCCTCCCGGGACTAGCGGTGATACGCAGTATTTT.

The CDR3 sequence is CASSSQGTSGYNEQFF. The CDR3 bases are TGTGCCAGCAGCTCCCAAGGGACTAGCGGTTACAATGAGCAGTTCTTC. The genes are TRBV7-8 and TRBJ2-1, with TRBD2 matching 11 bases. CDR1 and CDR2 from the germline V gene are SGHVS and FQNEAQ. The CDR3 extends over 16 amino acids. The V gene end was trimmed by 4 bases and the J gene end by 4 bases; junction bases not matched to a gene: 6.

V and J are TRBV5-6 and TRBJ1-3, with D maybe TRBD1 (5 bases). CDR3 size: 16 residues. The V gene's germline CDR1 is SGHDT and CDR2 YYEEEE. The V gene lost 4 bases and the J gene lost 7 bases, with 21 bases spanning the gap. The CDR3 DNA follows: TGTGCCAGCAGCCACACTACTGAGAGGGAGGGGAACACCATATATTTT. Residues: CASSHTTEREGNTIYF.

The chain combines TRBV5-1 with TRBJ1-6; TRBD1 agrees at 7 bases. V dropped 4 bases and J dropped 5; count of bases not matched to a gene: 6. The germline gives CDR1 SGHRS, CDR2 YFSETQ. The CDR3 runs 15 residues. CDR3 amino acids: CASSTLTGDNSPLHF. CDR3 sequence (DNA): TGCGCCAGCAGCACTCTCACAGGGGATAATTCACCCCTCCACTTT.

This clone was found once. The chain combines TRBV5-1 with TRBJ2-1, with TRBD1 as a possible D gene (6 bases). The CDR3 covers 12 residues. Trimming pared 0 bases from V and 14 bases from J, leaving 12 bases between. Germline CDR1 and CDR2: SGHRS and YFSETQ. The CDR3 protein is CASSLVGDKKFF. CDR3 bases: TGCGCCAGCAGCTTGGTGGGGGACAAGAAGTTCTTC.

The V and J genes are TRBV2 and TRBJ1-1; D ambiguous. With 7 bases removed from V and 1 base from J, the gap between germline ends came to 7 bases. This CDR3 has 12 residues. Germline loops: CDR1 SNHLY, CDR2 FYNNEI. The CDR3 spells CASIEGNTEAFF. The CDR3 DNA is TGTGCCAGCATCGAGGGGAACACTGAAGCTTTCTTT.

This chain connects TRBV2 to TRBJ1-1; no reliable D call. Between the trimmed V and J ends, which lost 4 bases and 1 base, there was a span of 7 bases. The CDR3 is made up of 13 amino acids. Germline CDR1 SNHLY, CDR2 FYNNEI. The CDR3 region has the DNA TGTGCCAGCAGTGTTGTCCGGAACACTGAAGCTTTCTTT. It yields the protein CASSVVRNTEAFF.

J is TRBJ2-7 and V is TRBV6-5; D ambiguous. V gave up 6 bases and J gave up 3 bases, with 18 bases separating them. The CDR3 runs 15 residues. Per the germline V gene, CDR1 is MNHEY and CDR2 is SVGAGI. Written as DNA, the CDR3 is TGTGCCAGCAGCACCAGACCCCCGAACAGCTACGAGCAGTACTTC. Residues: CASSTRPPNSYEQYF.